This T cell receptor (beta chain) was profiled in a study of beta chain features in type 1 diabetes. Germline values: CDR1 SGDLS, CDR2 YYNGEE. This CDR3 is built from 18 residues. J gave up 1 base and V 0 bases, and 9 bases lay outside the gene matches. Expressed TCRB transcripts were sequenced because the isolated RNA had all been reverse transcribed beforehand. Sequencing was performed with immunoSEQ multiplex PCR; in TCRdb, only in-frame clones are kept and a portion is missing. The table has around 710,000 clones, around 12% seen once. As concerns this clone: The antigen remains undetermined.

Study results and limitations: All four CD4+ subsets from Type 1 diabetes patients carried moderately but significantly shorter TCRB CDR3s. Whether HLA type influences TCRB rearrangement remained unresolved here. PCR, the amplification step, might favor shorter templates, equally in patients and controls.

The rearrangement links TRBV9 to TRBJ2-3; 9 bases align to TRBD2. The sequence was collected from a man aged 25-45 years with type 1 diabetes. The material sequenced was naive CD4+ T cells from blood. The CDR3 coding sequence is TGTGCCAGCAGCGTAGGAAGCGGGGGGACCTCGGGCACAGATACGCAGTATTTT. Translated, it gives CASSVGSGGTSGTDTQYF.